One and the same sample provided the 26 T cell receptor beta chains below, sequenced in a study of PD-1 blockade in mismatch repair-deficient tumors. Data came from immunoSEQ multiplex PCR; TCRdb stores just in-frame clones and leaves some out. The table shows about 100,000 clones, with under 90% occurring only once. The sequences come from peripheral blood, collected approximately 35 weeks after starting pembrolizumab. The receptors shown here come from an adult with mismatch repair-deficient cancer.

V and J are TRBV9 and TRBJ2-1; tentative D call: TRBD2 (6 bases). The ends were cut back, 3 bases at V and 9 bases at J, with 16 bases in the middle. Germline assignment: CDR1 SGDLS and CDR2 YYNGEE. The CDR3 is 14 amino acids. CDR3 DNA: TGTGCCAGCAGCGACGGGACTTGGGGCGGTGAGCAGTTCTTC. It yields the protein CASSDGTWGGEQFF.

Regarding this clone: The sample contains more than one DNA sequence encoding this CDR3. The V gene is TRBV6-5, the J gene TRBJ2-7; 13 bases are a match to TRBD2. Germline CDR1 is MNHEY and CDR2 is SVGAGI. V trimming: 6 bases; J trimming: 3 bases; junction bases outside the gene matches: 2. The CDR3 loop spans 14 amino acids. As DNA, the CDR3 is TGTGCCAGCAGCTGGACTAGCGGGAGCTACGAGCAGTACTTC. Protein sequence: CASSWTSGSYEQYF.

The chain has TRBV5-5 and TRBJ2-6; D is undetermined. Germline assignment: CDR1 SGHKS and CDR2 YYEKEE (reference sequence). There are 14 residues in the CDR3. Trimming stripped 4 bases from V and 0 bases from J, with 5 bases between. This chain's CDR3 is CASSLISGANVLTF. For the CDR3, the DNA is TGTGCCAGCAGCCTTATCTCTGGGGCCAACGTCCTGACTTTC.

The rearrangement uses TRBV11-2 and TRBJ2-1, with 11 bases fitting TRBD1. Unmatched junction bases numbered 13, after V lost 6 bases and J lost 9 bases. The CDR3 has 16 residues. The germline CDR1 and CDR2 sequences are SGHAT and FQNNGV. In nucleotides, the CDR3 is TGTGCCAGCAGTCCTTCCGGGACAGGGGGTAGGGGTGAGCAGTTCTTC. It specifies CASSPSGTGGRGEQFF.

The CDR3 nucleotides are TGTGCCAGCAGCTTAGAAGTGACTAGCGGTTCGGATACGCAGTATTTT. It specifies CASSLEVTSGSDTQYF. This chain links TRBV7-8 with TRBJ2-3; 9 bases agree with TRBD2. V was pared by 1 base and J by 6 bases, with 8 bases of the junction left unmatched. Germline-derived CDR1 and CDR2 are SGHVS and FQNEAQ. CDR3 length: 16 amino acids.

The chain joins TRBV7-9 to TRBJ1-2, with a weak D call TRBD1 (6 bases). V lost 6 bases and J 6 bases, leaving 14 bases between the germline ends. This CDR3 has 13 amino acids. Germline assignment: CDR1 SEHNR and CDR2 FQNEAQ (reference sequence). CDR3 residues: CASSARGFDGYTF. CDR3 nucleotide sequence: TGTGCCAGCAGTGCCAGGGGTTTCGATGGCTACACCTTC.

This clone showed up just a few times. Here the CDR3 reads CASSSTNEQFF. CDR3 coding DNA: TGTGCCAGCAGCTCCACGAATGAGCAGTTCTTC. This rearrangement joins TRBV7-3 to TRBJ2-1; no clear D. V was cut by 4 bases and J by 7 bases, with 5 bases left in between. Germline CDR1 and CDR2: SGHTA and FQGTGA. This CDR3 has 11 residues.

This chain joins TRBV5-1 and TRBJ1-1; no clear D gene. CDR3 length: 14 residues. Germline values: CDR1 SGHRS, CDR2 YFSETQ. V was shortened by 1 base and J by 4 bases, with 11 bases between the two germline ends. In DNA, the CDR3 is TGCGCCAGCAGCTTGTCTGTAGGGCCCACTGAAGCTTTCTTT. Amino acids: CASSLSVGPTEAFF.

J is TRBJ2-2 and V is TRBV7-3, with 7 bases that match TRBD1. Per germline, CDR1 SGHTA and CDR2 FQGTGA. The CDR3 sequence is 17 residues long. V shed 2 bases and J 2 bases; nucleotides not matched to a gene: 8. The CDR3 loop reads CASSLWGQGVNTGELFF. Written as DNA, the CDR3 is TGTGCCAGCAGCTTATGGGGGCAGGGGGTAAACACCGGGGAGCTGTTTTTT. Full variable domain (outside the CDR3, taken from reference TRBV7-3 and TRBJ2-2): GAGVSQTPSNKVTEKGKYVELRCDPISGHTALYWYRQSLGQGPEFLIYFQGTGAADDSGLPNDRFFAVRPEGSVSTLKIQRTERGDSAVYLCASSLWGQGVNTGELFFGEGSRLTVL.

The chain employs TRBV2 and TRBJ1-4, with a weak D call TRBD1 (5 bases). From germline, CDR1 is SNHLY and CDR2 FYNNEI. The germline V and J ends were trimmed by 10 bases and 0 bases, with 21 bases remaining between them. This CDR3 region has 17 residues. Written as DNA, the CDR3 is TGTGCCACCCTCCCGGGAAGGACATATGCAACTAATGAAAAACTGTTTTTT. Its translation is CATLPGRTYATNEKLFF.

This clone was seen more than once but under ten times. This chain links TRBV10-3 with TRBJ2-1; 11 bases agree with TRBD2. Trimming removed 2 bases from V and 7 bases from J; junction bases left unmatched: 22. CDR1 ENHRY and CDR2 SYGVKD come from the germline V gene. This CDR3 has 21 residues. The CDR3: CAISEPFTSGSYFVSRNEQFF. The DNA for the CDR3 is TGTGCCATCAGTGAGCCCTTTACTAGCGGGAGTTATTTTGTTTCCCGGAATGAGCAGTTCTTC.

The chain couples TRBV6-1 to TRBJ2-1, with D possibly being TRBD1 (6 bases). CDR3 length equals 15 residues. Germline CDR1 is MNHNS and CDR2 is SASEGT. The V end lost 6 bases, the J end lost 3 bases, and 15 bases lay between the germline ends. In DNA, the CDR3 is TGTGCCAGCAGGGACGACGGACAGTTCTACAATGAGCAGTTCTTC. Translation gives CASRDDGQFYNEQFF.

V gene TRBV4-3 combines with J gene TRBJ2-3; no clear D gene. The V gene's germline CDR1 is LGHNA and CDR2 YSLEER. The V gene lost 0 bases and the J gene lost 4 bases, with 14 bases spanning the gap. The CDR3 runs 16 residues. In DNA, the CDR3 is TGCGCCAGCAGCCAAGATATGGCTTCCCGCGCAGATACGCAGTATTTT. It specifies CASSQDMASRADTQYF.

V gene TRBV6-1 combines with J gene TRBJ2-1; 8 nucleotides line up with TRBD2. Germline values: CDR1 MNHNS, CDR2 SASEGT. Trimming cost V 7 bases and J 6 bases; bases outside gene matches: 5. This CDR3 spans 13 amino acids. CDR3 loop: CASMAGGGNEQFF. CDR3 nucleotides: TGTGCCAGCATGGCGGGAGGCGGCAATGAGCAGTTCTTC.

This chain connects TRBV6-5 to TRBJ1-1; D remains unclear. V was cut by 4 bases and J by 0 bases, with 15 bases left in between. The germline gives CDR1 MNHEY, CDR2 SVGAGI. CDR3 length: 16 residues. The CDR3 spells CASSFDMGNMNTEAFF. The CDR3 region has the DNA TGTGCCAGCAGTTTCGACATGGGGAACATGAACACTGAAGCTTTCTTT.

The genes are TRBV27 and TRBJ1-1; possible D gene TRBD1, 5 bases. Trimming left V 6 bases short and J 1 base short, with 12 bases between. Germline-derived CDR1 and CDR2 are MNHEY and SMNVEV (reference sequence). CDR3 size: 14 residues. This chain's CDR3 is CASRPQGWNTEAFF. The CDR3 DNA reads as TGTGCCAGCAGACCCCAGGGTTGGAACACTGAAGCTTTCTTT.

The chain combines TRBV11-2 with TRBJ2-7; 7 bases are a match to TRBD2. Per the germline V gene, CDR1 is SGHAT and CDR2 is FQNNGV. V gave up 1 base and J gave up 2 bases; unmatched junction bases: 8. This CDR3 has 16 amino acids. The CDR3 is CASSLAGGYSTYEQYF. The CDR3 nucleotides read TGTGCCAGCAGCTTAGCGGGGGGATACTCTACCTACGAGCAGTACTTC.

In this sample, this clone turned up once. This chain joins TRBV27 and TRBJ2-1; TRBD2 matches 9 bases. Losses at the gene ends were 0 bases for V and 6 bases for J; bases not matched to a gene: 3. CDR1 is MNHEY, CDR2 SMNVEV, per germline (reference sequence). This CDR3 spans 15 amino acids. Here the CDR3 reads CASSLSISGSNEQFF. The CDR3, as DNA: TGTGCCAGCAGTTTATCGATTAGCGGGAGCAATGAGCAGTTCTTC.

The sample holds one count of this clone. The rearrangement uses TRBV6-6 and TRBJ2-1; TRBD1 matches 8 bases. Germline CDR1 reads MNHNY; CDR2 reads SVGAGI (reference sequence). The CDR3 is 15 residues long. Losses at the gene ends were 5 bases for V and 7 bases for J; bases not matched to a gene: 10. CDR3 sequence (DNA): TGTGCCAGCAGTACCCAGGACAGGGTGGGGAATGAGCAGTTCTTC. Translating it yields CASSTQDRVGNEQFF.

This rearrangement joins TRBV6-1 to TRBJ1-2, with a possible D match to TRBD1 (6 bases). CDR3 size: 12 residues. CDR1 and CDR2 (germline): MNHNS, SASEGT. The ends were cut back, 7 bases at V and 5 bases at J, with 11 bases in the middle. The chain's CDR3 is CASITTGYGYTF. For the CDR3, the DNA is TGTGCCAGCATAACTACAGGGTATGGCTACACCTTC.

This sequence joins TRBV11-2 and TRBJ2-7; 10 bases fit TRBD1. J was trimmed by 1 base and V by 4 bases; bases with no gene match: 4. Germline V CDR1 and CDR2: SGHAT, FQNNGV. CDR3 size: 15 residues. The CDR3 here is CASSSGQGRSYEQYF. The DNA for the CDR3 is TGTGCCAGCAGCTCGGGACAGGGGCGGTCCTACGAGCAGTACTTC. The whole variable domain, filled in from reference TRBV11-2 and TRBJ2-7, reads EAGVAQSPRYKIIEKRQSVAFWCNPISGHATLYWYQQILGQGPKLLIQFQNNGVVDDSQLPKDRFSAERLKGVDSTLKIQPAKLEDSAVYLCASSSGQGRSYEQYFGPGTRLTVT.

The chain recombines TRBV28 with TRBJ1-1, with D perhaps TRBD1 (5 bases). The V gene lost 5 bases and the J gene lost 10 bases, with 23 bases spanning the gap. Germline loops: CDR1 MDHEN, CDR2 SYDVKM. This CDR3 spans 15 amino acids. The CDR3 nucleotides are TGTGCCAGCAGTATCCTCGGGTGGGGGTCGGACGGAGCTTTCTTT. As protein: CASSILGWGSDGAFF.

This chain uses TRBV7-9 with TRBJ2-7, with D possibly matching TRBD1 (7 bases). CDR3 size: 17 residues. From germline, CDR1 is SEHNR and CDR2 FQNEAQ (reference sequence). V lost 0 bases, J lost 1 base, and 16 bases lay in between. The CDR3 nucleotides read TGTGCCAGCAGCTTAGCACTGAGGCGGGACAGTTCCTACGAGCAGTACTTC. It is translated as CASSLALRRDSSYEQYF.

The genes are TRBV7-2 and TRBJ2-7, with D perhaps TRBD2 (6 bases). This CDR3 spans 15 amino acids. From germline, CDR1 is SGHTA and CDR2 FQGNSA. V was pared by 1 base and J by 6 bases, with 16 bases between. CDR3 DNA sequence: TGTGCCAGCAGCTTAGGGCCACGCGGGATTAGCGAGCAGTACTTC. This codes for CASSLGPRGISEQYF.

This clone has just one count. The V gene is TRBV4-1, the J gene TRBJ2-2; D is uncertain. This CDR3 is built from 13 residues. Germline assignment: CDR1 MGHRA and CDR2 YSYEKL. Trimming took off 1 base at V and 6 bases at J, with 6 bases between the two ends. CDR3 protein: CASSQATAGELFF. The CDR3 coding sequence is TGCGCCAGCAGCCAAGCTACCGCCGGGGAGCTGTTTTTT.

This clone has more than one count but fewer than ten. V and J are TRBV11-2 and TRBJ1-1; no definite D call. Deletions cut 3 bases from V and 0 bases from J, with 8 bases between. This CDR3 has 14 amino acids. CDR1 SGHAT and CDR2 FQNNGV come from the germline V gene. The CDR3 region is CASSFLGMNTEAFF. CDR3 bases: TGTGCCAGCAGCTTTCTCGGAATGAACACTGAAGCTTTCTTT.